This entry lists 4 T cell receptor beta chains sequenced from one sample in a study of T cell responses to AZD1222 COVID-19 vaccine. Clones were sequenced by immunoSEQ multiplex PCR, and TCRdb holds only the in-frame ones, with some missing. The data hold 150,000 to 200,000 clones, with more than 70% observed a single time. Source: peripheral blood, taken 28 days after the second AZD1222 dose. Receptors originate from an adult who received the AZD1222 COVID-19 vaccine.

V is TRBV3-1 (or the pseudogene TRBV3-2) and J is TRBJ1-2, with TRBD1 identical over 8 bases. V lost 4 bases, J lost 8 bases, and 6 bases stayed unmatched. From germline, CDR1 is LGHDT and CDR2 YNNKEL (reference sequence). CDR3 length equals 13 residues. The CDR3 loop is CASSRGQGHGYTF. The CDR3 DNA sequence: TGTGCCAGCAGCCGCGGACAGGGACACGGCTACACCTTC.

This rearrangement joins TRBV24-1 to TRBJ1-5; D perhaps matches TRBD1 (6 bases). This CDR3 spans 15 amino acids. Germline V gene data show CDR1 as KGHDR and CDR2 as SFDVKD. Trimming cost V 3 bases and J 3 bases, with 11 bases left between them. CDR3 protein: CATSDPQGPNQPQHF. CDR3 coding DNA: TGTGCCACCAGTGATCCTCAGGGGCCCAATCAGCCCCAGCATTTT.

This chain joins TRBV7-6 and TRBJ2-7; 7 bases map to TRBD2. The V gene's germline CDR1 is SGHVS and CDR2 FNYEAQ. The CDR3 runs 16 residues. V lost 1 base, J lost 2 bases, and 8 bases stayed unmatched. CDR3 DNA sequence: TGTGCCAGCAGCTTAGAAACCGGGGGGAGGGCCTACGAGCAGTACTTC. It is translated as CASSLETGGRAYEQYF.

The V gene is TRBV18, the J gene TRBJ1-2, with 8 bases fitting TRBD1. The CDR3 loop spans 15 amino acids. The germline CDR1 and CDR2 sequences are KGHSH and LQKENI. The V segment lost 0 bases and the J segment 7 bases; nucleotides outside the gene matches: 7. This CDR3 is CASSPPTGESSGYTF. The CDR3 nucleotides read TGTGCCAGCTCACCACCGACAGGGGAGTCGTCTGGCTACACCTTC. The full variable domain, in which reference TRBV18 and TRBJ1-2 provide the parts outside the CDR3, is NAGVMQNPRHLVRRRGQEARLRCSPMKGHSHVYWYRQLPEEGLKFMVYLQKENIIDESGMPKERFSAEFPKEGPSILRIQQVVRGDSAAYFCASSPPTGESSGYTFGSGTRLTVV.